Presented here are 27 T cell receptor beta chains from one specimen sequenced in a study of vaccination effects on CD4 cells after COVID-19. Sequencing in the ViraFEST assay came after antigen-specific CD4+ T cells had been expanded with viral peptide pools, which were used to stimulate PBMC. Having been cultured for roughly 9 days, the cells underwent CD4+ T cell isolation. Participants were vaccinated with two doses of either the BNT162b2 or mRNA-1273 vaccine. TCRdb keeps only in-frame clones here, not all; method: immunoSEQ multiplex PCR. This table has 80,000 to 95,000 clones, over 70% appearing once. Their antigens are not known. Sequenced material: CD4+ T cells from PBMCs cultured with HCoV-OC43 spike peptides, taken after COVID-19 vaccination. Subset noted: HCoV-OC43 spike overlapping peptide pool stimulation. The receptor source for this set is a human donor who received a COVID-19 vaccine.

V usage is TRBV6-5 and J usage is TRBJ1-5; unclear D gene. This CDR3 spans 14 amino acids. Germline lookup yields CDR1 MNHEY and CDR2 SVGAGI. Trimming took off 2 bases at V and 4 bases at J, with 9 bases between the two ends. In DNA, the CDR3 is TGTGCCAGCAGTTACGATGGATATAATCAGCCCCAGCATTTT. Translated, it gives CASSYDGYNQPQHF.

The rearrangement uses TRBV28 and TRBJ1-1; D is unclear. V was clipped by 3 bases and J by 1 base, with 9 bases between them. The germline V gene encodes CDR1 MDHEN and CDR2 SYDVKM. The CDR3 runs 14 residues. The CDR3 reads CASSLAQTNTEAFF. The DNA for the CDR3 is TGTGCCAGCAGTTTGGCGCAGACGAACACTGAAGCTTTCTTT.

The chain couples TRBV11-1 to TRBJ2-2; 9 bases agree with TRBD1. The CDR3 has 16 residues. J gave up 2 bases and V 6 bases, and 7 bases lay outside the gene matches. Germline values: CDR1 SGHAT, CDR2 FQDESV (reference sequence). The CDR3 DNA is TGTGCCAGCAGTTTGCCGGGACAGGGAAACACCGGGGAGCTGTTTTTT. Protein: CASSLPGQGNTGELFF.

This clone was recorded a few times. One junction end disagrees with the germline gene, perhaps due to a read error. J is TRBJ1-6 and V is TRBV28; TRBD1 agrees at 7 bases. The germline gives CDR1 MDHEN, CDR2 SYDVKM. The length of the CDR3 is 9 residues. As DNA, the CDR3 is TGTGCCAGCGGCCGGGACAGTCAATTT. This encodes CASGRDSQF.

V gene TRBV19 combines with J gene TRBJ2-3, with 7 bases matching TRBD1. From germline, CDR1 is LNHDA and CDR2 SQIVND (reference sequence). This CDR3 is 14 amino acids long. V shed 6 bases, J shed 2 bases, and the junction held 5 bases outside the gene matches. The CDR3 protein is CASRDRVNTDTQYF. The DNA of the CDR3 is TGTGCCAGTAGAGACAGGGTAAACACAGATACGCAGTATTTT.

A single count supports this clone. In DNA form, the CDR3 reads TGTGCCAGCAGCCTACAAAACCAGCTAGGGACAGGGGGTGGCTACACCTTC. Amino acids: CASSLQNQLGTGGGYTF. The chain joins TRBV3-1 (or the pseudogene TRBV3-2) to TRBJ1-2; 11 nucleotides agree with TRBD1. The CDR3 loop spans 17 amino acids. The junction had 14 bases not matched to a gene; V was cut back by 4 bases and J by 7 bases. Germline V gene lookup returns CDR1 LGHDT and CDR2 YNNKEL (reference sequence).

The rearrangement links TRBV11-2 to TRBJ2-7; D gene ambiguous. The V end lost 6 bases, the J end lost 0 bases, and 18 bases lay between the germline ends. CDR3 length: 16 residues. CDR1 is SGHAT, CDR2 FQNNGV, per germline. Written as DNA, the CDR3 is TGTGCCAGCAGGGACCAATTGGCCCAAAGCTCCTACGAGCAGTACGTC. This encodes CASRDQLAQSSYEQYV.

Only a few counts were recorded for this clone. The chain joins TRBV5-1 to TRBJ2-2; 7 bases line up with TRBD1. Germline V gene data show CDR1 as SGHRS and CDR2 as YFSETQ. The CDR3 runs to 15 residues. The J segment lost 4 bases and the V segment lost 4 bases, leaving 7 bases of the junction unmatched. Here the CDR3 reads CASSPGTVSTGELFF. CDR3 sequence (DNA): TGCGCCAGCAGCCCCGGGACAGTAAGCACCGGGGAGCTGTTTTTT.

This clone was seen a few times. V usage is TRBV6-5 and J usage is TRBJ1-4; D perhaps matches TRBD1 (6 bases). V was cut by 7 bases and J by 3 bases, with 9 bases left in between. The CDR3 has 13 amino acids. The germline V gene has CDR1 MNHEY and CDR2 SVGAGI. The CDR3 DNA is TGTGCCAGCACCGAGGGGGCTAATGAAAAACTGTTTTTT. Protein sequence: CASTEGANEKLFF.

This rearrangement joins TRBV9 to TRBJ2-4, with 8 bases fitting TRBD2. Losses at the gene ends were 3 bases for V and 3 bases for J; bases not matched to a gene: 5. Germline V gene data show CDR1 as SGDLS and CDR2 as YYNGEE. This CDR3 comprises 15 residues. The CDR3 DNA is TGTGCCAGCAGCGCCGGGGGGGATTTCAAAAACATTCAGTACTTC. It encodes CASSAGGDFKNIQYF.

The rearrangement uses TRBV30 and TRBJ1-6; unclear D gene. CDR1 is GTSNPN, CDR2 SVGIG, per germline (reference sequence). The CDR3 spans 15 residues. With 1 base removed from V and 9 bases from J, the gap between germline ends came to 16 bases. This CDR3 is CAWSAAGNYGSPLHF. As DNA, the CDR3 is TGTGCCTGGAGTGCAGCCGGGAACTATGGTTCACCCCTCCACTTT. Using reference TRBV30 and TRBJ1-6 for the parts outside the CDR3, the full variable domain is SQTIHQWPATLVQPVGSPLSLECTVEGTSNPNLYWYRQAAGRGLQLLFYSVGIGQISSEVPQNLSASRPQDRQFILSSKKLLLSDSGFYLCAWSAAGNYGSPLHFGNGTRLTVT.

A single count supports this clone. CDR3 sequence reads: CASSFSGSNYGYTF. CDR3 DNA: TGTGCCAGCAGTTTTTCGGGGTCCAACTATGGCTACACCTTC. This rearrangement joins TRBV28 to TRBJ1-2; D unclear. V was trimmed by 3 bases and J by 2 bases, leaving 10 bases between them. The CDR3 has 14 residues. Germline CDR1 is MDHEN and CDR2 is SYDVKM.

The chain uses TRBV7-2 and TRBJ1-3, with TRBD1 identical over 9 bases. CDR1 and CDR2 (germline): SGHTA, FQGNSA. This CDR3 spans 16 amino acids. Germline trimming cut 5 bases from V and 0 bases from J; bases unmatched to any gene: 5. The CDR3 spells CASSPGTGSSGNTIYF. CDR3 in DNA: TGTGCCAGCAGCCCCGGGACAGGGAGCTCTGGAAACACCATATATTTT. Based on the CDR3 plus reference TRBV7-2 and TRBJ1-3, the full variable domain is GAGVSQSPSNKVTEKGKDVELRCDPISGHTALYWYRQSLGQGLEFLIYFQGNSAPDKSGLPSDRFSAERTGGSVSTLTIQRTQQEDSAVYLCASSPGTGSSGNTIYFGEGSWLTVV.

This clone came up a few times. The CDR3 protein is CASQGRVTDTQYF. Written as DNA, the CDR3 is TGTGCCAGCCAAGGACGGGTCACAGATACGCAGTATTTT. V is TRBV7-9 and J is TRBJ2-3; no clear D gene. Trimming took off 8 bases at V and 2 bases at J, with 11 bases between the two ends. Germline loops: CDR1 SEHNR, CDR2 FQNEAQ (reference sequence). This CDR3 comprises 13 residues.

V gene TRBV28 combines with J gene TRBJ1-2; D perhaps matches TRBD1 (5 bases). Germline CDR1 and CDR2: MDHEN and SYDVKM. CDR3 length: 13 residues. The ends were cut back, 6 bases at V and 3 bases at J, with 11 bases in the middle. The DNA for the CDR3 is TGTGCCAGCAGCCCGGGGCCGTACTATGGCTACACCTTC. Translating it yields CASSPGPYYGYTF.

This clone was observed a single time. The rearrangement links TRBV7-3 to TRBJ2-1; D perhaps matches TRBD2 (7 bases). There are 16 residues in the CDR3. The germline CDR1 and CDR2 sequences are SGHTA and FQGTGA. Trimming left V 0 bases short and J 4 bases short, with 13 bases between. The CDR3 sequence: CASSLTSAGAYNEQFF. Written as DNA, the CDR3 is TGTGCCAGCAGCTTAACGTCCGCGGGGGCTTACAATGAGCAGTTCTTC.

The rearrangement joins TRBV2 to TRBJ1-5; TRBD1 agrees at 7 bases. V was pared by 6 bases and J by 5 bases, with 10 bases of the junction left unmatched. CDR1 and CDR2 from the germline V gene are SNHLY and FYNNEI. This CDR3 has 15 amino acids. The CDR3 DNA reads TGTGCCAGCAGGCGCGATCGACAGGGCCATCAGCCCCAGCATTTT. Its translation is CASRRDRQGHQPQHF.

The J gene is TRBJ2-1, the V gene TRBV24-1, with 8 nucleotides matching TRBD2. The V gene's germline CDR1 is KGHDR and CDR2 SFDVKD. This CDR3 spans 16 amino acids. Germline trimming cut 4 bases from V and 8 bases from J; bases unmatched to any gene: 12. CDR3 DNA sequence: TGTGCCACCAGTGAGTCCGGGACTAGGGGAGGCTATGAGCAGTTCTTC. Protein product: CATSESGTRGGYEQFF.

The V call is TRBV6-4, the J call TRBJ1-6; D unclear. In germline, CDR1 is MRHNA, CDR2 SNTAGT. V lost 3 bases and J 7 bases, leaving 7 bases between the germline ends. The CDR3 covers 13 residues. CDR3 residues: CASSEGLNSPLHF. The CDR3 bases are TGTGCCAGCAGTGAAGGTTTAAATTCACCCCTCCACTTT.

This clone was detected only a few times. The chain joins TRBV6-6 to TRBJ1-2, with D possibly being TRBD1 (6 bases). Trimming took off 7 bases at V and 5 bases at J, with 20 bases between the two ends. The CDR3 sequence is 15 residues long. Germline assignment: CDR1 MNHNY and CDR2 SVGAGI (reference sequence). CDR3 in DNA: TGTGCCAGCACCAAGGGGGACCCGGGACTGTATGGCTACACCTTC. Protein product: CASTKGDPGLYGYTF.

The V call is TRBV6-2 or TRBV6-3, the J call TRBJ1-1, with D perhaps matching TRBD1 (5 bases). V dropped 2 bases and J dropped 4 bases, with 20 bases sitting between them. The germline V gene has CDR1 MNHEY and CDR2 SVGEGT. The CDR3 length is 17 residues. The DNA for the CDR3 is TGTGCCAGCAGTTACGGGGGACCGGGACGGGGGGGCACTGAAGCTTTCTTT. Amino acids: CASSYGGPGRGGTEAFF.

The V call is TRBV19, the J call TRBJ1-5; TRBD1 agrees at 7 bases. Germline loops: CDR1 LNHDA, CDR2 SQIVND (reference sequence). The length of the CDR3 is 13 residues. V lost 8 bases to trimming and J lost 5 bases; unmatched junction nucleotides: 6. CDR3 nucleotide sequence: TGTGCCAGTCGAAACAGGGGTGATCAGCCCCAGCATTTT. It codes for CASRNRGDQPQHF.

The chain joins TRBV9 to TRBJ2-3; a weak D match, TRBD2 (7 bases). The CDR3 loop spans 16 amino acids. CDR1 is SGDLS, CDR2 YYNGEE, per germline. V lost 0 bases to trimming and J lost 4 bases, with 15 bases between them. Here the CDR3 DNA reads TGTGCCAGCAGCGTAGGTTGGGGGGGCATCCCAGATACGCAGTATTTT. Protein sequence: CASSVGWGGIPDTQYF.

Ten or more counts support this clone. CDR3 coding DNA: TGTGCCAGCAGCCATTCTGGACAGGGGTTGCATTCACCCCTCCACTTT. This sequence encodes CASSHSGQGLHSPLHF. J is TRBJ1-6 and V is TRBV4-2; TRBD1 aligns across 9 bases. Germline CDR1 is LGHNA and CDR2 is YNFKEQ. Trimming cost V 3 bases and J 8 bases; bases outside gene matches: 8. The CDR3 length is 16 residues.

This chain uses TRBV6-4 with TRBJ2-4, with unresolved D. Germline CDR1 is MRHNA and CDR2 is SNTAGT. V dropped 3 bases and J dropped 4 bases, with 7 bases sitting between them. CDR3 length: 13 residues. This chain's CDR3 is CASSEDGKNIQYF. DNA for the CDR3: TGTGCCAGCAGTGAGGACGGTAAAAACATTCAGTACTTC.

This CDR3 reads CASSQDGSLGGYTF. CDR3 bases: TGTGCCAGCAGCCAAGATGGGAGCCTTGGGGGCTACACCTTC. This chain connects TRBV14 to TRBJ1-2; D remains unclear. This CDR3 is 14 amino acids long. The germline CDR1 and CDR2 sequences are SGHDN and FVKESK. Trimming took 0 bases from V and 8 from J, leaving 13 bases between them.

V usage is TRBV29-1 and J usage is TRBJ1-1; 7 bases fit TRBD1. The trim removed 6 bases at V and 0 bases at J, leaving 4 bases unmatched. The V gene's germline CDR1 is SQVTM and CDR2 ANQGSEA. The CDR3 has 13 residues. The CDR3 nucleotides read TGCAGCGTCGAGACAGGGTTGAACACTGAAGCTTTCTTT. Translation gives CSVETGLNTEAFF.